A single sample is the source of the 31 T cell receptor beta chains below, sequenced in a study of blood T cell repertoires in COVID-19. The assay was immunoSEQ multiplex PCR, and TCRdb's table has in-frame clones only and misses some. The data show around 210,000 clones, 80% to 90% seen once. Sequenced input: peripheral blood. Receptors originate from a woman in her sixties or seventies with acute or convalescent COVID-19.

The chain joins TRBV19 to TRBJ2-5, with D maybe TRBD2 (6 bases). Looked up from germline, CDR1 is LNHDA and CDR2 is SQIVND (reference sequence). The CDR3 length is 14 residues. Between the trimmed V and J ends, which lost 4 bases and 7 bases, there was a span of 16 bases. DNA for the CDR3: TGTGCCAGTAGTAGGAACCGGGACTTAGGGACCCAGTACTTC. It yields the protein CASSRNRDLGTQYF. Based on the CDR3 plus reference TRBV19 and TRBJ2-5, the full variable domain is DGGITQSPKYLFRKEGQNVTLSCEQNLNHDAMYWYRQDPGQGLRLIYYSQIVNDFQKGDIAEGYSVSREKKESFPLTVTSAQKNPTAFYLCASSRNRDLGTQYFGPGTRLLVL.

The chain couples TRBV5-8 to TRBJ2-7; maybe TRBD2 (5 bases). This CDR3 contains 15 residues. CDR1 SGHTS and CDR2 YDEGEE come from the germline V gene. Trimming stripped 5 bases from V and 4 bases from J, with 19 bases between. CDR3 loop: CASRNDLRTHYEQYF. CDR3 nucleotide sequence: TGTGCCAGCAGAAATGACCTAAGGACTCATTACGAGCAGTACTTC.

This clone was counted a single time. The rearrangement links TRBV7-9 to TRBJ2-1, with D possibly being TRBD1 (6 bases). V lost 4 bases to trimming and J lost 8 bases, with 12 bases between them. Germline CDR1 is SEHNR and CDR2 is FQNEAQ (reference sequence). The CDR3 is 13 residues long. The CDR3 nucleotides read TGTGCCAGCAGCTACAACAGGGAATATGAGCAGTTCTTC. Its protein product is CASSYNREYEQFF. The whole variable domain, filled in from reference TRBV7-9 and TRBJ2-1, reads DTGVSQNPRHKITKRGQNVTFRCDPISEHNRLYWYRQTLGQGPEFLTYFQNEAQLEKSRLLSDRFSAERPKGSFSTLEIQRTEQGDSAMYLCASSYNREYEQFFGPGTRLTVL.

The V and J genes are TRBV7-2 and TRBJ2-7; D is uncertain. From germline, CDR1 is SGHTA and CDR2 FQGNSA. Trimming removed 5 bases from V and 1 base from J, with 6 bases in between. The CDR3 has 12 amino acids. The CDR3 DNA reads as TGTGCCAGCAGCCCTACTTCCTACGAGCAGTACTTC. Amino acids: CASSPTSYEQYF.

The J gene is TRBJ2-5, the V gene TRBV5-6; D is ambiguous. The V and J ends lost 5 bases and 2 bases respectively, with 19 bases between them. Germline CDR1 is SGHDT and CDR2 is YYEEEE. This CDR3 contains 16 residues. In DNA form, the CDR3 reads TGTGCCAGCAGTCGATTGCCAGGTGGTTGGCAAGAGACCCAGTACTTC. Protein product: CASSRLPGGWQETQYF.

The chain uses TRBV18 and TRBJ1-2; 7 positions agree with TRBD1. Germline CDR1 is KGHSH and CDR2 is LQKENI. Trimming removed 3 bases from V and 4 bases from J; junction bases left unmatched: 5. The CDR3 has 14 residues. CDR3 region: CASSPGQQSYGYTF. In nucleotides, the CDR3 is TGTGCCAGCTCACCGGGACAGCAAAGCTATGGCTACACCTTC. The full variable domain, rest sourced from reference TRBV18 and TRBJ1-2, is NAGVMQNPRHLVRRRGQEARLRCSPMKGHSHVYWYRQLPEEGLKFMVYLQKENIIDESGMPKERFSAEFPKEGPSILRIQQVVRGDSAAYFCASSPGQQSYGYTFGSGTRLTVV.

CDR3 DNA sequence: TGCGCCAGCAGCCAAGGACAGCCCTTGGTGCCCCAGCATTTT. Amino acid sequence: CASSQGQPLVPQHF. The J gene is TRBJ1-5, the V gene TRBV4-1, with D perhaps matching TRBD1 (5 bases). This CDR3 is built from 14 residues. V was trimmed by 1 base and J by 9 bases, leaving 13 bases between them. From germline, CDR1 is MGHRA and CDR2 YSYEKL.

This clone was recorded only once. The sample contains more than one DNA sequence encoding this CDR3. The CDR3, as DNA: TGTGCCAGCTCACCATTGGCGGGGGAGACCCAGTACTTC. Translated, it gives CASSPLAGETQYF. The chain has TRBV18 and TRBJ2-5; a possible D gene is TRBD2 (6 bases). Looked up from germline, CDR1 is KGHSH and CDR2 is LQKENI. CDR3 length: 13 amino acids. Trimming took off 2 bases at V and 5 bases at J, with 9 bases between the two ends.

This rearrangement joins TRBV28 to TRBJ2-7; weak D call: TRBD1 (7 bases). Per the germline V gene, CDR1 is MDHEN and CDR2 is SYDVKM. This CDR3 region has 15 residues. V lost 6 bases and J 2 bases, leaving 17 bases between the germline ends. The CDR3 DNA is TGTGCCAGCAGGGCCAGGGGGGACCCCCCCTACGAGCAGTACTTC. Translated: CASRARGDPPYEQYF.

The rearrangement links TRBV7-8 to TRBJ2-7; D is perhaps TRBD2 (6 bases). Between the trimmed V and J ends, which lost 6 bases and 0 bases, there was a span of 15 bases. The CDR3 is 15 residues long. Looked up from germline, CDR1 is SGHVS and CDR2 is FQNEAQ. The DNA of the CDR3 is TGTGCCAGCAGTAAGGCGCGGGACCGCTCCTACGAGCAGTACTTC. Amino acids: CASSKARDRSYEQYF. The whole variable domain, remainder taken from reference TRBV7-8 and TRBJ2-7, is GAGVSQSPRYKVAKRGQDVALRCDPISGHVSLFWYQQALGQGPEFLTYFQNEAQLDKSGLPSDRFFAERPEGSVSTLKIQRTQQEDSAVYLCASSKARDRSYEQYFGPGTRLTVT.

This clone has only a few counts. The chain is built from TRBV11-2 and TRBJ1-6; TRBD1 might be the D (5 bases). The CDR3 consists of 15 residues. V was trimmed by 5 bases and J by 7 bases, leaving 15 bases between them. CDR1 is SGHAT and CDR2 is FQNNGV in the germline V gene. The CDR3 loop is CASSRAGVPNSPLHF. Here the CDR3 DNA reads TGTGCCAGCAGCCGAGCGGGGGTCCCGAATTCACCCCTCCACTTT.

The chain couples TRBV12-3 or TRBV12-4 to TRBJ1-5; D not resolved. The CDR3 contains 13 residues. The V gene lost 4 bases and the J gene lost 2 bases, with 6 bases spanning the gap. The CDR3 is CASSSVGNQPQHF. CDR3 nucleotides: TGTGCCAGCAGTTCGGTTGGCAATCAGCCCCAGCATTTT.

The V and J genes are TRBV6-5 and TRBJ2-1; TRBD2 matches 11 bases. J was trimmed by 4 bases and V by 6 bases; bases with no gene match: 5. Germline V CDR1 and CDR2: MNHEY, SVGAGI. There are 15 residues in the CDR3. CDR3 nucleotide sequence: TGTGCCAGCAGGGTATCTAGCGGGAGGTACAATGAGCAGTTCTTC. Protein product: CASRVSSGRYNEQFF.

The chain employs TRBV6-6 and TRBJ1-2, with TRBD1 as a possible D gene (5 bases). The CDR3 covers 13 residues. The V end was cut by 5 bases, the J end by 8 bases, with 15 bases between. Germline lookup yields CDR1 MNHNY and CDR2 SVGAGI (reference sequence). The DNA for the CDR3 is TGTGCCAGCAGTCCCCAGGGTCCGCTGGGCTACACCTTC. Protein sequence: CASSPQGPLGYTF.

CDR3 in DNA: TGCGCCAGCAGCCAGCCAGCAGGCGCCTACGAGCAGTACTTC. Translation: CASSQPAGAYEQYF. The chain carries TRBV5-1 and TRBJ2-7; D ambiguous. The CDR3 has 14 amino acids. Germline loops: CDR1 SGHRS, CDR2 YFSETQ. Trimming took 4 bases from V and 2 from J, leaving 13 bases between them.

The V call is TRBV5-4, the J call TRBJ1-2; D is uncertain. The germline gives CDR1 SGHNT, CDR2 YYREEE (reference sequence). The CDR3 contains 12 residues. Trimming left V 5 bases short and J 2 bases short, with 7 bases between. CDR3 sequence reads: CASSTENYGYTF. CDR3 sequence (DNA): TGTGCCAGCAGTACAGAGAACTATGGCTACACCTTC. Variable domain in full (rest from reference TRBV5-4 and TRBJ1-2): ETGVTQSPTHLIKTRGQQVTLRCSSQSGHNTVSWYQQALGQGPQFIFQYYREEENGRGNFPPRFSGLQFPNYSSELNVNALELDDSALYLCASSTENYGYTFGSGTRLTVV.

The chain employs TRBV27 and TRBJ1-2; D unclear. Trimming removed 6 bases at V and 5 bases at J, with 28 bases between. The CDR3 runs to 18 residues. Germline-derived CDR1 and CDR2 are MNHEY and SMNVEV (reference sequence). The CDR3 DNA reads TGTGCCAGCAGGACCTCAGGATTACTGATTCCCCGAGGGTATGGCTACACCTTC. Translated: CASRTSGLLIPRGYGYTF.

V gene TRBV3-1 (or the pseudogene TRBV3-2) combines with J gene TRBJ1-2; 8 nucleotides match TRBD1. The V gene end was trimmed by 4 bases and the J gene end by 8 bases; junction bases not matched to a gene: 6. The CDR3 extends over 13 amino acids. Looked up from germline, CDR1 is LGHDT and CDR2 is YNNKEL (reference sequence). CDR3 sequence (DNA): TGTGCCAGCAGCCCCCGGACAGGGCAGGGCTACACCTTC. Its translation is CASSPRTGQGYTF.

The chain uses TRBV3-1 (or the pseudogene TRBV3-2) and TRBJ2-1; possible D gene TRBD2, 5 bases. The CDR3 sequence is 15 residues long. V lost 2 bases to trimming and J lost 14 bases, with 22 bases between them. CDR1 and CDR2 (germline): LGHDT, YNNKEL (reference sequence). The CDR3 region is CASSQSGGGALLEFF. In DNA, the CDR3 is TGTGCCAGCAGCCAATCAGGAGGTGGTGCTCTCTTGGAGTTCTTC.

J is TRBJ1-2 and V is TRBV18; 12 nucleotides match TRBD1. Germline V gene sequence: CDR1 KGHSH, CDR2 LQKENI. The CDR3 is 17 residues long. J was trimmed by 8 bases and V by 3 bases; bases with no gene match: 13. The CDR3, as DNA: TGTGCCAGCTCACCCCTTGCACCGGGACAGGGGGCAGGAGGCTACACCTTC. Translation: CASSPLAPGQGAGGYTF.

For the CDR3, the DNA is TGTGCCAGCGTGGGCGGGAGCTCAGATACGCAGTATTTT. This encodes CASVGGSSDTQYF. The chain couples TRBV6-5 to TRBJ2-3; 7 bases are shared with TRBD2. Germline-derived CDR1 and CDR2 are MNHEY and SVGAGI. This CDR3 contains 13 residues. The trim removed 8 bases at V and 4 bases at J, leaving 6 bases unmatched.

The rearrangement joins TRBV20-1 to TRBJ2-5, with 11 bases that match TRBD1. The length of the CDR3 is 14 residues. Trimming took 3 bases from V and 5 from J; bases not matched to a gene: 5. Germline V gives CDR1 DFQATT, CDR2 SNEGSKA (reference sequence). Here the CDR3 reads CSASRDRGYETQYF. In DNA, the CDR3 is TGCAGTGCTAGTCGGGACAGGGGGTACGAGACCCAGTACTTC.

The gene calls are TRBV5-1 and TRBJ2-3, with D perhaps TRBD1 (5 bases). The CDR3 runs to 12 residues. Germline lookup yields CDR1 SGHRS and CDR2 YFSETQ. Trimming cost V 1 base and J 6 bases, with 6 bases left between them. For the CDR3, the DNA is TGCGCCAGCAGCTTGAGACAGGATACGCAGTATTTT. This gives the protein CASSLRQDTQYF.

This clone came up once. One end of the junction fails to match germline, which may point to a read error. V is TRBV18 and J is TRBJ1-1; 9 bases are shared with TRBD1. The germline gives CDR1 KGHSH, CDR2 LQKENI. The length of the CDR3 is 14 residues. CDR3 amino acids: CASSPQQGATEAFF. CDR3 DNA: TGTGCCAGCTCGCCACAACAGGGGGCCACTGAAGCTTTCTTT.

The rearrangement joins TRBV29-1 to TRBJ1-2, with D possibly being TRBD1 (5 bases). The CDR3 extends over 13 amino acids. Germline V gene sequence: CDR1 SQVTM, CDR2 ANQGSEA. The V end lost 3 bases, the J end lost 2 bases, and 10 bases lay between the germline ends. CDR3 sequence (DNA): TGCAGCGTTGATTGGGGGGGGAACTATGGCTACACCTTC. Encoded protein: CSVDWGGNYGYTF.

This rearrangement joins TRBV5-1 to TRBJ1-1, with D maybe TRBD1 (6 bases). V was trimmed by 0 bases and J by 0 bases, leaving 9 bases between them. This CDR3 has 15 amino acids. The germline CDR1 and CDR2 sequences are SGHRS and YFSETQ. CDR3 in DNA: TGCGCCAGCAGCTTGGGGGGACATTTGAACACTGAAGCTTTCTTT. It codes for CASSLGGHLNTEAFF.

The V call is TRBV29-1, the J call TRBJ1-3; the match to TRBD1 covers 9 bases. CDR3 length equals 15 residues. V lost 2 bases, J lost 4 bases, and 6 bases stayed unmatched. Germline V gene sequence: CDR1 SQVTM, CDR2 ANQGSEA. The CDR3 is CSVEWGQGFGNTIYF. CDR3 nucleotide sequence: TGCAGCGTTGAATGGGGACAGGGCTTCGGAAACACCATATATTTT.

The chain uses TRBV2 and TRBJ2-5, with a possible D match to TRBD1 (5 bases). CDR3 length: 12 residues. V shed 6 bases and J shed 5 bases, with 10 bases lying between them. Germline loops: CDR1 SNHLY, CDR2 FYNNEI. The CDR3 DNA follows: TGTGCCAGCAGAGGGGTTGGGGAGACCCAGTACTTC. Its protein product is CASRGVGETQYF.

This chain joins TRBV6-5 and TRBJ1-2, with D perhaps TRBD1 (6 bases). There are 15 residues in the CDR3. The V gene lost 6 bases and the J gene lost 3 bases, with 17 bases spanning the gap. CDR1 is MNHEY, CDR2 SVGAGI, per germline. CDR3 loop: CASSVLYGTHYGYTF. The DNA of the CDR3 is TGTGCCAGCAGCGTCCTCTACGGGACACACTATGGCTACACCTTC.

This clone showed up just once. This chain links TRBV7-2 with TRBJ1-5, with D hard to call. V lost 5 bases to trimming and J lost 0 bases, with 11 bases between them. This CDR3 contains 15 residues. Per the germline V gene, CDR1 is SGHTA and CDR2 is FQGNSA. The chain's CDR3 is CASSPVVNSNQPQHF. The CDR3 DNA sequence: TGTGCCAGCAGCCCGGTAGTTAATAGCAATCAGCCCCAGCATTTT.

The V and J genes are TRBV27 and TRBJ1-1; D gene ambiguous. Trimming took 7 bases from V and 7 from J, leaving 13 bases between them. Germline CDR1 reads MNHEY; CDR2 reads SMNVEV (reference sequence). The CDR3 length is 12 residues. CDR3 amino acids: CASILLTGEAFF. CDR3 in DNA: TGTGCCAGCATCCTGTTGACGGGTGAAGCTTTCTTT.